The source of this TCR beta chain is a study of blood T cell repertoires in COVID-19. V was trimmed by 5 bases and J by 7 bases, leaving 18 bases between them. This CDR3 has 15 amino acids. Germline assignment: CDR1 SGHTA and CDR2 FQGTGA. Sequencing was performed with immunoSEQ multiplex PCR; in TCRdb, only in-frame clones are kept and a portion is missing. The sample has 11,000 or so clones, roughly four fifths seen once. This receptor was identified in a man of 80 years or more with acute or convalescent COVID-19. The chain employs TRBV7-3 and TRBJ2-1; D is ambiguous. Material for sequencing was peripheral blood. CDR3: CASSTTASYGNEQFF. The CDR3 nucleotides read TGTGCCAGCAGCACCACGGCGAGCTACGGGAATGAGCAGTTCTTC.